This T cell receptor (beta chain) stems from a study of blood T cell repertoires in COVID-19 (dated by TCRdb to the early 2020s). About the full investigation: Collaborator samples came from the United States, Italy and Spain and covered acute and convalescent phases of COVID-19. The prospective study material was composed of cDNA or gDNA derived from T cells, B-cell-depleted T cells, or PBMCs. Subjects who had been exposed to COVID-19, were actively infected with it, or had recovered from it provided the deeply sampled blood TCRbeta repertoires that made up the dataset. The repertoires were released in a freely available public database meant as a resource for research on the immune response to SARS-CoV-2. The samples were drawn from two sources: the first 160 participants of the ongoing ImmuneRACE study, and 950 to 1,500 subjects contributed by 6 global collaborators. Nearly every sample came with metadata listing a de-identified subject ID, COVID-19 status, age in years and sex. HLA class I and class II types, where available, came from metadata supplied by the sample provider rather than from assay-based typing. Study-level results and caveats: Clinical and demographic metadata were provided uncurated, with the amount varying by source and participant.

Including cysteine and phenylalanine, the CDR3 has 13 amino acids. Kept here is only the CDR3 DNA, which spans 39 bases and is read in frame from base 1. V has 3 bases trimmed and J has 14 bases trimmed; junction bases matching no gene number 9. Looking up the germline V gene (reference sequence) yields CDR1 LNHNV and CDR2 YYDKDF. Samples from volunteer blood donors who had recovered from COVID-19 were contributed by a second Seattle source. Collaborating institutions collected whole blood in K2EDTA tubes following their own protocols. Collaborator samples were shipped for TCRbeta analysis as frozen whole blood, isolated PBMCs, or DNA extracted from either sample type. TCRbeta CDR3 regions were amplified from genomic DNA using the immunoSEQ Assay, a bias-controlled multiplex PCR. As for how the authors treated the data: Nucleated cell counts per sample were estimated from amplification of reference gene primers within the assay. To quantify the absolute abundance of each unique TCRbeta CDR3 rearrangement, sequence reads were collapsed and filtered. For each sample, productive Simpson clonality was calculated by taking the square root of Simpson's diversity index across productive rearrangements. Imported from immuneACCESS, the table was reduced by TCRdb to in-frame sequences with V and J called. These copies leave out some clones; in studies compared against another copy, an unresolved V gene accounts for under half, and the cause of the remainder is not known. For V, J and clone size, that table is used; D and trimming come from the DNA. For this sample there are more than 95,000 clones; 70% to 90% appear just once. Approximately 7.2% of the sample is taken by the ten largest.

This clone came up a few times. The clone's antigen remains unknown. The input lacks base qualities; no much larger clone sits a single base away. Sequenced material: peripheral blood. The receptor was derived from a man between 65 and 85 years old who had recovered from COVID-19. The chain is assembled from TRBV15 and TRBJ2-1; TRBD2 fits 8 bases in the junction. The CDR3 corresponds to CATSSPRGGPEFF. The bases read TGTGCCACCAGCAGCCCTCGGGGGGGGCCTGAGTTCTTC.